The 12 T cell receptor beta chains below come from one sample, sequenced in a study of T cell responses to AZD1222 COVID-19 vaccine. Some clones are missing from TCRdb's copy, which holds only in-frame ones; the method was immunoSEQ multiplex PCR. Found here are approximately 190,000 clones, approximately 94% of them singletons; the top ten hold 3.6%. Specimen: peripheral blood, collected 28 days after the second dose of the MenACWY control vaccine. Receptors originate from an adult who received the MenACWY meningococcal vaccine as a control.

This clone was observed a handful of times. This chain joins TRBV5-8 and TRBJ2-5; TRBD2 matches 13 bases. With V trimmed by 10 bases and J by 2 bases, 14 bases remained unmatched. The CDR3 length is 17 residues. Germline CDR1 reads SGHTS; CDR2 reads YDEGEE. CDR3 region: CAGRTSGRDWGQETQYF. Written as DNA, the CDR3 is TGTGCCGGAAGGACTAGCGGGAGAGATTGGGGTCAAGAGACCCAGTACTTC.

The genes are TRBV30 and TRBJ1-4; maybe TRBD1 (5 bases). Looked up from germline, CDR1 is GTSNPN and CDR2 is SVGIG (reference sequence). Trimming took off 3 bases at V and 5 bases at J, with 10 bases between the two ends. This CDR3 comprises 13 residues. The CDR3 sequence is CAWRIKGNEKLFF. The CDR3 coding sequence is TGTGCCTGGAGGATAAAGGGGAATGAAAAACTGTTTTTT.

This chain uses TRBV9 with TRBJ1-1; possible D gene TRBD1, 6 bases. CDR3 size: 14 residues. V lost 4 bases and J 2 bases, leaving 12 bases between the germline ends. The V gene's germline CDR1 is SGDLS and CDR2 YYNGEE. The CDR3 DNA is TGTGCCAGCAGCCCCCAGGACAGAAACACTGAAGCTTTCTTT. Its translation: CASSPQDRNTEAFF.

The V gene is TRBV4-2, the J gene TRBJ2-2, with TRBD1 as a possible D gene (5 bases). Trimming cost V 0 bases and J 4 bases, with 6 bases left between them. There are 14 residues in the CDR3. In germline, CDR1 is LGHNA, CDR2 YNFKEQ. The CDR3 spells CASSQEGPTGELFF. The CDR3 region has the DNA TGTGCCAGCAGCCAAGAGGGGCCCACCGGGGAGCTGTTTTTT.

The chain combines TRBV18 with TRBJ2-2; perhaps TRBD1 as D (6 bases). V dropped 4 bases and J dropped 6 bases, with 15 bases sitting between them. Germline-derived CDR1 and CDR2 are KGHSH and LQKENI. This CDR3 contains 15 residues. The CDR3 region has the DNA TGTGCCAGCTCACGAAACAACAGGGAATCCGGGGAGCTGTTTTTT. Its protein is CASSRNNRESGELFF.

The chain couples TRBV7-2 to TRBJ2-5, with 9 bases fitting TRBD1. Germline V gene data show CDR1 as SGHTA and CDR2 as FQGNSA. Trimming took 5 bases from V and 6 from J; bases not matched to a gene: 7. The CDR3 consists of 14 residues. The CDR3 nucleotides read TGTGCCAGCAGCCAAGACAGGGGGGGACAGACCCAGTACTTC. It is translated as CASSQDRGGQTQYF. Supplemented by reference TRBV7-2 and TRBJ2-5, the full variable domain reads GAGVSQSPSNKVTEKGKDVELRCDPISGHTALYWYRQSLGQGLEFLIYFQGNSAPDKSGLPSDRFSAERTGGSVSTLTIQRTQQEDSAVYLCASSQDRGGQTQYFGPGTRLLVL.

In this sample, this clone turned up once. The chain has TRBV7-2 and TRBJ2-1; D possibly corresponds to TRBD1 (6 bases). Germline CDR1 is SGHTA and CDR2 is FQGNSA. Trimming cost V 7 bases and J 2 bases, with 9 bases left between them. CDR3 length: 13 amino acids. The CDR3 protein is CASNPGAYNEQFF. CDR3 bases: TGTGCCAGCAATCCAGGGGCCTACAATGAGCAGTTCTTC.

The genes are TRBV19 and TRBJ2-5; TRBD2 matches at 8 bases. This CDR3 region has 15 residues. From germline, CDR1 is LNHDA and CDR2 SQIVND (reference sequence). V was clipped by 4 bases and J by 2 bases; unmatched bases: 6. The CDR3 sequence is CASSRAGVSQETQYF. The CDR3 bases are TGTGCCAGTAGTAGAGCGGGAGTTTCGCAAGAGACCCAGTACTTC.

DNA for the CDR3: TGTGCCAGCAGCGCCCAGGTGGGTAGCGCCTCTAGCACAGATACGCAGTATTTT. Protein product: CASSAQVGSASSTDTQYF. The V and J genes are TRBV9 and TRBJ2-3, with D possibly matching TRBD2 (5 bases). The V and J ends lost 3 bases and 0 bases respectively, with 20 bases between them. The CDR3 runs 18 residues. Germline CDR1 and CDR2: SGDLS and YYNGEE.

The V gene is TRBV24-1, the J gene TRBJ1-2, with D tentatively TRBD1 (6 bases). CDR1 and CDR2 (germline): KGHDR, SFDVKD. The CDR3 covers 13 residues. V was trimmed by 0 bases and J by 6 bases, leaving 7 bases between them. The CDR3 nucleotides read TGTGCCACCAGTGATTTGTCAGGGGATGGCTACACCTTC. Translation gives CATSDLSGDGYTF.

The rearrangement uses TRBV2 and TRBJ2-7; 7 bases fit TRBD1. With V trimmed by 10 bases and J by 1 base, 10 bases remained unmatched. The CDR3 has 14 residues. The V gene's germline CDR1 is SNHLY and CDR2 FYNNEI. The CDR3 nucleotides read TGTGCCACCCAAGGACAGGACCTTTCCTACGAGCAGTACTTC. Residues: CATQGQDLSYEQYF.

J is TRBJ1-4 and V is TRBV3-1 (or the pseudogene TRBV3-2); a weak D match, TRBD1 (5 bases). This CDR3 region has 14 residues. V lost 2 bases and J lost 6, with 10 bases in between. CDR1 LGHDT and CDR2 YNNKEL come from the germline V gene (reference sequence). The CDR3 sequence: CASSQWGDYEKLFF. CDR3 nucleotide sequence: TGTGCCAGCAGCCAATGGGGGGACTATGAAAAACTGTTTTTT.